This T cell receptor beta chain was sequenced for a study of shared clonotypes between healthy human individuals. Points from the study as a whole: Naive subsets generally had larger estimated richness than memory subsets. Non-shared clonotypes had lower generation probabilities than clonotypes shared by all four sorted-subset donors.

The CDR3 has 13 residues. V lost 6 bases and J lost 7; bases outside the gene matches: 6. Germline CDR1 is MDHEN and CDR2 is SYDVKM. Nashville, Tennessee was home to all donors, each a Caucasian adult. This was a deep-level run. TCRdb keeps only in-frame clones here, not all; method: immunoSEQ multiplex PCR. The sample lists some 790,000 clones; 72% were seen once. Note on this clone: Its antigen is unidentified.

The genes are TRBV28 and TRBJ1-2, with TRBD1 matching 9 bases. This receptor was identified in a woman in her thirties in good health. The sequenced sample was memory CD4+ T cells sorted from blood. Subset given: CD45RA-negative fraction. The CDR3 DNA is TGTGCCAGCAGACCGGGACAGGGTGGTGGCTACACCTTC. It codes for CASRPGQGGGYTF.